This paragraph reports one T cell receptor (beta chain). The antigen is not known. Mismatch with germline at one junction end may stem from a read error. These data come from a study of T cells after yellow fever vaccination. Study as a whole: Fractions of limited cellularity were prepared by means of SMART-Seq v4 Ultra Low Input.

Study-level findings and limits: Some clonotypes, a small share, were shared between CD4 and CD8 compartments.

CDR1 is SGHRS, CDR2 YFSETQ, per germline. The CDR3 runs 14 residues. A 5'RACE template-switching step, the method used to make TCR cDNA, added a universal primer site and UMIs. TCRdb passed the 5' RACE reads through MiXCR, listing each CDR3 protein once. The table shows approximately 260,000 distinct CDR3 sequences, with about 5.2% occurring only once. The receptor was derived from a man aged 18-30 years who received the YFV17D yellow fever vaccine. The sequenced sample was CD4+ T cells sorted from PBMCs, obtained on the day of the yellow fever booster vaccination. The rearrangement links TRBV5-1 to TRBJ2-5, with a tentative D call TRBD2 (5 bases). The CDR3 nucleotides read TGCGCCAGCAGCGCGGAATTAGCGCAAGAGACCCAGCACTTC. Translating gives CASSAELAQETQHF.